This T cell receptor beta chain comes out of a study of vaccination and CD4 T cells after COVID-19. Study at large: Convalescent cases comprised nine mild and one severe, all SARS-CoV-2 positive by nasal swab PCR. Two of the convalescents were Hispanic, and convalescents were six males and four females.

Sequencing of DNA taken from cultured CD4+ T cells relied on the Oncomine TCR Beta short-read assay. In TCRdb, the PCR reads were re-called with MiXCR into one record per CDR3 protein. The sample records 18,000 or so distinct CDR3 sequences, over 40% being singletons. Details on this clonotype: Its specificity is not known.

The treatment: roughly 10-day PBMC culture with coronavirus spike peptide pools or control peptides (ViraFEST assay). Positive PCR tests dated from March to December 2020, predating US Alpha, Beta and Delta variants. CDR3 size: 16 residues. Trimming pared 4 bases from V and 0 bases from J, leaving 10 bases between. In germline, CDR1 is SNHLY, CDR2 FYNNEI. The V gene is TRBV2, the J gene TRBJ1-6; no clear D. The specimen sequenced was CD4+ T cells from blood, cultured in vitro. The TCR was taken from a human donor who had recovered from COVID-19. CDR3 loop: CASSGTGSSYNSPLHF. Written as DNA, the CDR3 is TGTGCCAGCAGTGGAACTGGGAGCTCCTATAATTCACCCCTCCACTTT.